A selection of T cell receptor beta chains follows, all from one sample in a study of blood T cell repertoires in COVID-19. Using immunoSEQ multiplex PCR, the repertoire was profiled, and TCRdb retains in-frame clones only, with some absent. The table includes some 140,000 clones, 78% detected once. The sequenced sample consisted of peripheral blood. The receptor set was obtained from a man at least 80 years old with acute or convalescent COVID-19. CDR3s include the opening cysteine and the closing phenylalanine or tryptophan. D genes are given only for firm matches. Expanded clones get a size class; other rows say once, few or many, or leave the size out.

NA,NA,TRBJ2-3,TRBV4-2,17,TGTGCCAGCAGCCAATCGAACGCGGGGGCGAGCACAGATACGCAGTATTTT,CASSQSNAGASTDTQYF
NA,once,TRBJ2-7,TRBV6-2/TRBV6-3,12,TGTGCCAGCAGTTCCGCCGGCTACGAGCAGTACTTC,CASSSAGYEQYF
NA,NA,TRBJ1-2,TRBV6-6,12,TGTGCCAGCACCGACAGTACCTATGGCTACACCTTC,CASTDSTYGYTF
NA,NA,TRBJ2-2,TRBV19,16,TGTGCCAGTAGTATAGATGGCGGAGGGACTGCCGGGGAGCTGTTTTTT,CASSIDGGGTAGELFF
TRBD2,once,TRBJ2-3,TRBV20-1,14,TGCAGTGCGAGTCGGGGAGGGGGCACAGATACGCAGTATTTT,CSASRGGGTDTQYF
TRBD1,few,TRBJ2-1,TRBV5-1,15,TGCGCCAGCAGCTTGCCGGGACAGGCTTACAATGAGCAGTTCTTC,CASSLPGQAYNEQFF
NA,NA,TRBJ2-1,TRBV19,14,TGTGCCAGTAGTATAGGGACAGCAAGGAATGAGCAGTTCTTC,CASSIGTARNEQFF
NA,NA,TRBJ1-5,TRBV27,13,TGTGCCAGCAGCCTGGGGGCACGACAGCCCCAGCATTTT,CASSLGARQPQHF
NA,NA,TRBJ2-6,TRBV6-4,15,TGTGCCAGCAGTGGACCAGGGGCTGGGGCCAACGTCCTGACTTTC,CASSGPGAGANVLTF
TRBD1,NA,TRBJ1-5,TRBV5-6,16,TGTGCCAGCAGACACTCCGGGACAGGGGGGCATCAGCCCCAGCATTTT,CASRHSGTGGHQPQHF
TRBD2,NA,TRBJ2-3,TRBV6-6,16,TGTGCCAGCAGTTTCGCTAGCGGGGCAAGCACAGATACGCAGTATTTT,CASSFASGASTDTQYF
NA,NA,TRBJ1-1,TRBV14,14,TGTGCCAGCAGCCAAGATTTAATGAACACTGAAGCTTTCTTT,CASSQDLMNTEAFF
NA,NA,TRBJ2-3,TRBV5-1,13,TGCGCCAGCACCACTACTAGCACAGATACGCAGTATTTT,CASTTTSTDTQYF
TRBD1,NA,TRBJ2-1,TRBV10-3,14,TGTGCCACCGTACCACAGGGGGCAGGTGATGAGCAGTTCTTC,CATVPQGAGDEQFF
NA,NA,TRBJ1-5,TRBV3-1/TRBV3-2,13,TGTGCCAGCAGCCCTACGCGTAATCAGCCCCAGCATTTT,CASSPTRNQPQHF
NA,NA,TRBJ1-2,TRBV2,14,TGTGCCAGCAGTGAGGGGGCTCCCAGCCAGGGCTACACCTTC,CASSEGAPSQGYTF
TRBD1,many,TRBJ2-3,TRBV6-5,14,TGTGCCAGTTGGACAGGGGCAACCCTGAATACGCAGTATTTT,CASWTGATLNTQYF
NA,many,TRBJ1-3,TRBV7-9,15,TGTGCCAGCAGCCCAGGACAGCCCTCTGGAAACACCATATATTTT,CASSPGQPSGNTIYF
TRBD1,NA,TRBJ1-2,TRBV6-4,15,TGTGCCAGCAGTGACTCCGGGACAGGCCACTATGGCTACACCTTC,CASSDSGTGHYGYTF
NA,NA,TRBJ1-2,TRBV19,13,TGTGCCAGTAGTATTGGGGGCAACTATGGCTACACCTTC,CASSIGGNYGYTF
TRBD1,NA,TRBJ1-2,TRBV29-1,14,TGCAGCGTTCCCAATCAACAGGGGTCGGATGGCTACACCTTC,CSVPNQQGSDGYTF
TRBD1,NA,TRBJ2-3,TRBV4-3,16,TGCGCCAGCAGCCAGGGGACAGGGGGATTCACAGATACGCAGTATTTT,CASSQGTGGFTDTQYF
TRBD1,NA,TRBJ1-2,TRBV6-5,14,TGTGCCAGCAGAAGGGACAGGGTCGTGGGAGGCTACACCTTC,CASRRDRVVGGYTF
TRBD2,NA,TRBJ2-5,TRBV9,13,TGTGCCAGCAGCCCTCGACTAGCGCCCGCCCAGTACTTC,CASSPRLAPAQYF
NA,NA,TRBJ2-5,TRBV20-1,11,TGCAGTGCTAGTCTCTACGGGACCCAGTACTTC,CSASLYGTQYF
NA,NA,TRBJ1-2,TRBV5-5,14,TGTGCCAGCAGCTTGAGGGAGGCGCCAAGGGGCTACACCTTC,CASSLREAPRGYTF
NA,NA,TRBJ2-5,TRBV7-2,16,TGTGCCAGCAGCCCAATCGTGGCAGCGACCCGGGGGACCCAGTACTTC,CASSPIVAATRGTQYF
TRBD2,NA,TRBJ2-4,TRBV6-6,18,TGTGCCAGCAGTCCGAGGGGGACTAGCGGGGGGAGGGGAAACATTCAGTACTTC,CASSPRGTSGGRGNIQYF
NA,NA,TRBJ2-1,TRBV5-1,14,TGCGCCAGCAGCATACGGACTAATAACAATGAGCAGTTCTTC,CASSIRTNNNEQFF
NA,NA,TRBJ2-2,TRBV5-4,15,TGTGCCAGCAGTCCAAAAGGGGAGAACACCGGGGAGCTGTTTTTT,CASSPKGENTGELFF
TRBD1,NA,TRBJ1-1,TRBV5-1,15,TGCGCCAGCAGCTTGGGAGACAGGGTGGACACTGAAGCTTTCTTT,CASSLGDRVDTEAFF